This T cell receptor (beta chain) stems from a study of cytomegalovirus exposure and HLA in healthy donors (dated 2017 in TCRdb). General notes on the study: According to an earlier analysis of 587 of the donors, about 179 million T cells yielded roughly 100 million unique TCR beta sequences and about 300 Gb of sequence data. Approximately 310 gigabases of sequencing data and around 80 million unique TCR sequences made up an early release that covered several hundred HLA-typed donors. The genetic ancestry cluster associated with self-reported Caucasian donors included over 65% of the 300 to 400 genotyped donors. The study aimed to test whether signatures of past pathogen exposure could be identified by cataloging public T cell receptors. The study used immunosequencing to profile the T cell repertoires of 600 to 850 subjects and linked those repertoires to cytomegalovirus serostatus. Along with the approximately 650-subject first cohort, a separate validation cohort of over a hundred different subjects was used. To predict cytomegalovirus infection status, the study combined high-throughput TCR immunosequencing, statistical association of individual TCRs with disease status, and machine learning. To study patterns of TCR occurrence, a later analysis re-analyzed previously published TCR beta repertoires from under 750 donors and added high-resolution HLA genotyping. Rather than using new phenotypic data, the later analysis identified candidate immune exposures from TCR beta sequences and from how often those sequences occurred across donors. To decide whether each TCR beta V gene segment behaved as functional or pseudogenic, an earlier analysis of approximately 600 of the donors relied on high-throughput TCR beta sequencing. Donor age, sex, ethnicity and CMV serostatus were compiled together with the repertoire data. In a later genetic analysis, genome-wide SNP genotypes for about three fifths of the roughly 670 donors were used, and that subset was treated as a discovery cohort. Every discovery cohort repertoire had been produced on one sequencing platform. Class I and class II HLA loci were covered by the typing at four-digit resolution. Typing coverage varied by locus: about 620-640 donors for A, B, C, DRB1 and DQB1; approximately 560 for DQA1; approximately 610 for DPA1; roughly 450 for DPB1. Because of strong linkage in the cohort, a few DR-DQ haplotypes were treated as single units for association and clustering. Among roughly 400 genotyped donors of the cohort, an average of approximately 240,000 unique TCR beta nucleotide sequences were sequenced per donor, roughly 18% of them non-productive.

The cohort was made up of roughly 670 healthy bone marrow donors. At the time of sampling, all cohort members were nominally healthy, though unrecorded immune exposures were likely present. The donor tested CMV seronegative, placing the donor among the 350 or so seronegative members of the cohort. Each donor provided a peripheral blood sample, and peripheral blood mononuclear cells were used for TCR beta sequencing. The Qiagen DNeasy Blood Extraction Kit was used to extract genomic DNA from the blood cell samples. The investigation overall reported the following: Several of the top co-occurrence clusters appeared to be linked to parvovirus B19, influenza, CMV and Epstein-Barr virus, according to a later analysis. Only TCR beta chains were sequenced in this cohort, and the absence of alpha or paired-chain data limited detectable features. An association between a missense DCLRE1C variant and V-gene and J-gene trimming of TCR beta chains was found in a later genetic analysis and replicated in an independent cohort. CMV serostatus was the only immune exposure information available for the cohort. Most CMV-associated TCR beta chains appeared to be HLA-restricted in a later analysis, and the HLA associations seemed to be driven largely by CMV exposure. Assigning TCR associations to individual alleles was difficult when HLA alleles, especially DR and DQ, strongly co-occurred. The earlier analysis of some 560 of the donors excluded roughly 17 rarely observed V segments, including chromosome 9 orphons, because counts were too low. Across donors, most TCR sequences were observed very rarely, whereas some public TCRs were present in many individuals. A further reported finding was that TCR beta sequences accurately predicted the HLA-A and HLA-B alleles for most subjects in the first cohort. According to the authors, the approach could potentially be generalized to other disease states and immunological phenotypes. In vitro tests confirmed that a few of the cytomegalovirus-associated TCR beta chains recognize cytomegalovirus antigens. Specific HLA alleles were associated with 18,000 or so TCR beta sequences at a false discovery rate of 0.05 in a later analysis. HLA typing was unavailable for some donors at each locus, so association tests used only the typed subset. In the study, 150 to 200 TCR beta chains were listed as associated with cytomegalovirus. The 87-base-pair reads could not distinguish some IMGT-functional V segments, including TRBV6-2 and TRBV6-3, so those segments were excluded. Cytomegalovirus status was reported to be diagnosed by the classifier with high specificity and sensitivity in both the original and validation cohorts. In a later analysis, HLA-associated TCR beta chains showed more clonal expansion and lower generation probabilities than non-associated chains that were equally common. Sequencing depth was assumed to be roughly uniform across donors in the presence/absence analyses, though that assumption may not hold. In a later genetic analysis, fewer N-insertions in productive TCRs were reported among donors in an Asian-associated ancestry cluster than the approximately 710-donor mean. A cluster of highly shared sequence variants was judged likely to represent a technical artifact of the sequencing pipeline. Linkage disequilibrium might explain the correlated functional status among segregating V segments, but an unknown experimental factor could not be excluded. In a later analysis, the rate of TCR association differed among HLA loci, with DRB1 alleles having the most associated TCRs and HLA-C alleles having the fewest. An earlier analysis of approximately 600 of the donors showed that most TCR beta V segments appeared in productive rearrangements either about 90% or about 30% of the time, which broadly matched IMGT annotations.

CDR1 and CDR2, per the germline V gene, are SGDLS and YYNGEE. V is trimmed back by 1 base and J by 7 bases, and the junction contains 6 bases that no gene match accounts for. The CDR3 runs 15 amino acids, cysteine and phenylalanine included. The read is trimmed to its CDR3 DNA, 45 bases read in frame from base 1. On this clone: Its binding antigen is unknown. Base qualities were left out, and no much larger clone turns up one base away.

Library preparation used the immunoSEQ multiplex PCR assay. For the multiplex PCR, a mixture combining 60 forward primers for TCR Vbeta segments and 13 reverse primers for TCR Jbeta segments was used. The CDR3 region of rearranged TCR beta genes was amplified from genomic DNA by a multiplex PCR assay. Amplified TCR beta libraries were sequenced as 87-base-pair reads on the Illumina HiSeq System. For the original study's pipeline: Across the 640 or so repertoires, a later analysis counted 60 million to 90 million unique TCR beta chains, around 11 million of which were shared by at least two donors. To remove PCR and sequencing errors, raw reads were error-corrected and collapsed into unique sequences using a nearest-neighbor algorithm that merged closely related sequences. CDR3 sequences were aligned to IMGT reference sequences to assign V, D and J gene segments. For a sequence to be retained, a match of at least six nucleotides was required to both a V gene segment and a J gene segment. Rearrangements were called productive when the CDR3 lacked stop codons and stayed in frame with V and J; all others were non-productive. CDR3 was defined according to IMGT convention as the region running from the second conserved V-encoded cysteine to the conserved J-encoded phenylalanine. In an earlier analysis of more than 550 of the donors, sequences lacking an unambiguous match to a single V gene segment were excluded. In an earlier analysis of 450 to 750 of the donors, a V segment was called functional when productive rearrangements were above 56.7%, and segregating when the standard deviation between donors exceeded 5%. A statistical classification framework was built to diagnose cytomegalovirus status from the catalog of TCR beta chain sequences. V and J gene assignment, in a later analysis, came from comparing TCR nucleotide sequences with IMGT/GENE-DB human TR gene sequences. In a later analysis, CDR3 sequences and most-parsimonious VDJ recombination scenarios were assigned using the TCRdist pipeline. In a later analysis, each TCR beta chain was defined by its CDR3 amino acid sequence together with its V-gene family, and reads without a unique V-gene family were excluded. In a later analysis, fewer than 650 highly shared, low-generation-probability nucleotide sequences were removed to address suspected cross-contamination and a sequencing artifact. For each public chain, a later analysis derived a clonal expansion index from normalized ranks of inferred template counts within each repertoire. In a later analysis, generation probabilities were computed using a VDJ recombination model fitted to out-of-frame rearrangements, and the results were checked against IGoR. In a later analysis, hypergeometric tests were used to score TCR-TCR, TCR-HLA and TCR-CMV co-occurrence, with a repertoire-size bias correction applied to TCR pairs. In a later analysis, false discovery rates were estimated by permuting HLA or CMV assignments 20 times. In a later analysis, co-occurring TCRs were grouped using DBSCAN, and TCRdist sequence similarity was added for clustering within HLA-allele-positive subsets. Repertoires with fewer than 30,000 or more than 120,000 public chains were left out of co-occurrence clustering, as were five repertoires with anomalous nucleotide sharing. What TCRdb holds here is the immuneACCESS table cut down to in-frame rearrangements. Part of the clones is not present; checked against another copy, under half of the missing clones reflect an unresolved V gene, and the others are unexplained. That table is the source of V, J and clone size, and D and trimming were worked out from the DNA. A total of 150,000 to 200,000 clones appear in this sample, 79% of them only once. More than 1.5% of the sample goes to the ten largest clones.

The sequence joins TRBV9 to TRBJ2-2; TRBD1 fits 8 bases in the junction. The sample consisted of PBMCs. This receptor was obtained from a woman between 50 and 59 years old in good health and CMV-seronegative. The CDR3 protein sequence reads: CASSVQGAVDGELFF. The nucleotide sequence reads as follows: TGTGCCAGCAGCGTACAGGGGGCCGTCGACGGGGAGCTGTTTTTT.